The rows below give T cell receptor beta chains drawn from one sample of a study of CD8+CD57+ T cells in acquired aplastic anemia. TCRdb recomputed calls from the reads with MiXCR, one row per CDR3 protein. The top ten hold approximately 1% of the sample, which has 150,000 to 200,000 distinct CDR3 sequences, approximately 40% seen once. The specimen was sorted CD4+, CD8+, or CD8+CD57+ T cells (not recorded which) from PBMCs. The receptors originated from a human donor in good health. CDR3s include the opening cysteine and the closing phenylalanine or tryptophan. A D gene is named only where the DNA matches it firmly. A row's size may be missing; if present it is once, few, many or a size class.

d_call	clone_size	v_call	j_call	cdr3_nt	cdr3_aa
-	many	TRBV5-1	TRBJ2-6	TGCGCCAGCAGCTTGGTTGAGGGGACTGGGGCCAACGTCCTGACTTTC	CASSLVEGTGANVLTF
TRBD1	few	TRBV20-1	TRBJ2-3	TGCAGTGCTAGTTTGCGACAGGGGAACACAGATACGCAGTATTTT	CSASLRQGNTDTQYF
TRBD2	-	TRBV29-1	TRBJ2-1	TGCAGCTCCAGGACTAGCGGGGGGTTAAGCTCCTACAATGAGCAGTTCTTC	CSSRTSGGLSSYNEQFF
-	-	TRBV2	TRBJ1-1	TGTGCCAGCAGTGACCAGATGAACACTGAAGCTTTCTTT	CASSDQMNTEAFF
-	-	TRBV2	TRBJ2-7	TGTGCCAGCAGTGAATTCTCAGGACAGCTCTACGAGCAGTACTTC	CASSEFSGQLYEQYF
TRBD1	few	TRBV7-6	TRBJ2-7	TGTGCCAGCAGCTTGGAGACAGGGATCGACGAGCAGTACTTC	CASSLETGIDEQYF
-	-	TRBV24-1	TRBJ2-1	TGTGCCACCAGTGACGGGGATCGGGAGCAGTTCTTC	CATSDGDREQFF
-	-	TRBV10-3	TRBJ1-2	TGTGCCATCAGTGACGTAGGTGGCTACACCTTC	CAISDVGGYTF
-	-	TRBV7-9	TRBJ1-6	TGTGCCAGCAGCCGACAGGCCGACGGTTCACCCCTCCACTTT	CASSRQADGSPLHF
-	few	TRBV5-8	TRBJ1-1	TGTGCCAGCAGCTTTTTTTTCGGGGCGCCCCGAACTGAAGCTTTCTTT	CASSFFFGAPRTEAFF
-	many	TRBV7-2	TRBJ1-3	TGTGCCAGCAGCCCCCGGGCTGGAAACACCATATATTTT	CASSPRAGNTIYF
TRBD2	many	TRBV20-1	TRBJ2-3	TGCAGTGCTCAAAAGGGACTAGCGGGGGGGAGCACAGATACGCAGTATTTT	CSAQKGLAGGSTDTQYF
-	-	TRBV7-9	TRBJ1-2	TGTGCCAGCAGCCCCTCGGGCAGCCTCGACACCACCTTC	CASSPSGSLDTTF
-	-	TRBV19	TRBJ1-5	TGTGCCAGTAGTATGGGGTTTGAACAGCCCCAGCATTTT	CASSMGFEQPQHF
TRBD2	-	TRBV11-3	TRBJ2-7	TGTGCCAGCAGCTTGAGTAGCGGGGGGTCCTACGAGCAGTACTTC	CASSLSSGGSYEQYF
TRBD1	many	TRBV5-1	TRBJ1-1	TGCGCCAGCAGCTTCACCTTACAGGGGGGGACTGAAGCTTTCTTT	CASSFTLQGGTEAFF
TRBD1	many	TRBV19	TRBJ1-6	TGTGCCAGTAGGCTGACAGGGAGTAATTCACCCCTCCACTTT	CASRLTGSNSPLHF
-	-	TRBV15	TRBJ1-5	TGTGCCACCAGCAGAGATGGGGATGGCAATCAGCCCCAGCATTTT	CATSRDGDGNQPQHF
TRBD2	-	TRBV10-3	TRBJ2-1	TGTGCCATCGAGCGGGAGGTGTACAATGAGCAGTTCTTC	CAIEREVYNEQFF
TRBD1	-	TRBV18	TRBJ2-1	TGTGCCAGCTCCCTCCCTCAAACCGGGACAGGAAACAATGAGCAGTTCTTC	CASSLPQTGTGNNEQFF
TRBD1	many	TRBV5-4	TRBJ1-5	TGTGCCAGCAGCTTACAGGGGACTAATAGCAATCAGCCCCAGCATTTT	CASSLQGTNSNQPQHF
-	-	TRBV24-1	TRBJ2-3	TGTGCCACCAGTGATCTAACAATCACAGATACGCAGTATTTT	CATSDLTITDTQYF
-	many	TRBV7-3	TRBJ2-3	TGTGCCAGCAGCCGCGACAGGTGGACAGATACGCAGTATTTT	CASSRDRWTDTQYF
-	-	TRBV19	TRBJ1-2	TGTGCCAGTAGTATTACGAATAGTAGCTACGCCTTC	CASSITNSSYAF
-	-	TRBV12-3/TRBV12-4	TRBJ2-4	TGTGCCAGCAGTCCAGACACGGGAAAAAACATTCAGTACTTC	CASSPDTGKNIQYF
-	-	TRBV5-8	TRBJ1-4	TGTGCCAGCAGCCCGGGGCAGGTGAATGAAAAACTGTTTTTT	CASSPGQVNEKLFF
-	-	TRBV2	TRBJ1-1	TGTGCCAGCATAGGACGGACGAACACTGAAGCTTTCTTT	CASIGRTNTEAFF
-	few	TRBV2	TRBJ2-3	TGTGCCAGCAATGGGGCCCTCAGGAGGGTGACAGATACGCAGTATTTT	CASNGALRRVTDTQYF
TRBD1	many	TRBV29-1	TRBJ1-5	TGCAGCGTTGGACAGGGGAGCCAGCCCCAGCATTTT	CSVGQGSQPQHF
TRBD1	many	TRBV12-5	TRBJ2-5	TGTGCTAGTGGTCGACAGGGCCTGGAAGAGACCCAGTACTTC	CASGRQGLEETQYF
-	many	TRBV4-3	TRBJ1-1	TGCGCCAGCAGCCAATCGTGGGGGACGGATGCTGAAGCTTTCTTT	CASSQSWGTDAEAFF
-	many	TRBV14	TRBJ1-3	TGTGCCAGCAGCATCCCGGGAAGCTCTGGAAACACCATATATTTT	CASSIPGSSGNTIYF
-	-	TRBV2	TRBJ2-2	TGTGCCAGCAGTGAACTCCAAGACACCGGGGAGCTGTTTTTT	CASSELQDTGELFF
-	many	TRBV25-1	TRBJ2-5	TGTGCCAGCAGTGGCAGGGGTTCAGGGTGGGAGACCCAGTACTTC	CASSGRGSGWETQYF
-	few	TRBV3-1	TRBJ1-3	TGTGCCAGCAGCCAGAGGAGTCCCTCTGGAAACACCATATATTTT	CASSQRSPSGNTIYF
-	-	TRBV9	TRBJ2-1	TGTGCCAGCAGCGTAGGCCACCTTAGCAATGAGCAGTTCTTC	CASSVGHLSNEQFF
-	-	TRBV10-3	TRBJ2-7	TGTGCCATCAGAGCTCACATGGGGTACGAGCAGTACTTC	CAIRAHMGYEQYF
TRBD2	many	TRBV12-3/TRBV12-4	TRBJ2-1	TGTGCCAGCAGCCCAAGCGGGGATGAGCAGTTCTTC	CASSPSGDEQFF
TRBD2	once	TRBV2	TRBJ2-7	TGTGCCAGCAGTGAAGGCCTAGCGGGGACCTACGAGCAGTACTTC	CASSEGLAGTYEQYF
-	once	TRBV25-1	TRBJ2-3	TGTGCCAGCAGTGAATTCCAGCGTCGAGGAACAGATACGCAGTATTTT	CASSEFQRRGTDTQYF